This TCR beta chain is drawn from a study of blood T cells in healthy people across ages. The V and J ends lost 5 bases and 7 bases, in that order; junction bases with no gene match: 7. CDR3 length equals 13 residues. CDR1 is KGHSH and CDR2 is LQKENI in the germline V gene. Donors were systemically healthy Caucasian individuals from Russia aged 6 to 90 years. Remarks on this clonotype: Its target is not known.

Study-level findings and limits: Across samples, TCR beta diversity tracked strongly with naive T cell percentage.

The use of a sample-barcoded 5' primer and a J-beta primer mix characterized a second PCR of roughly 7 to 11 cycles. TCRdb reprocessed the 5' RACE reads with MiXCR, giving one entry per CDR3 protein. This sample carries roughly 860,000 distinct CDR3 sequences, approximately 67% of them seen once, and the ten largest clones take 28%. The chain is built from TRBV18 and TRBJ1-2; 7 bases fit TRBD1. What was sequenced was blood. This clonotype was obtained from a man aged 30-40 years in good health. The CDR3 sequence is CASSSRQGSGYTF. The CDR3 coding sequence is TGTGCCAGCTCATCTCGACAGGGCTCTGGCTACACCTTC.